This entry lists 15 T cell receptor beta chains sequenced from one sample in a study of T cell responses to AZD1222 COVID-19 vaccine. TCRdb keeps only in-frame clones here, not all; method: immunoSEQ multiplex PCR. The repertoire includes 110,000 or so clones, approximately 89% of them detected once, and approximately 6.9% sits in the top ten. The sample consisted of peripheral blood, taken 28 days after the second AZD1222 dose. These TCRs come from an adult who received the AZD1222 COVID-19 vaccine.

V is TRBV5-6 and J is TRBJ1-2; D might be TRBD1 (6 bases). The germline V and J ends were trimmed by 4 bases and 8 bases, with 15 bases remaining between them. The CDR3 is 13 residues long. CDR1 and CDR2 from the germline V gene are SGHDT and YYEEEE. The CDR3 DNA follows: TGTGCCAGCAGCCCAGGACAGAACGGGGGCTACACCTTC. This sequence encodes CASSPGQNGGYTF. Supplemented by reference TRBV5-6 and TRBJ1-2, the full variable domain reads DAGVTQSPTHLIKTRGQQVTLRCSPKSGHDTVSWYQQALGQGPQFIFQYYEEEERQRGNFPDRFSGHQFPNYSSELNVNALLLGDSALYLCASSPGQNGGYTFGSGTRLTVV.

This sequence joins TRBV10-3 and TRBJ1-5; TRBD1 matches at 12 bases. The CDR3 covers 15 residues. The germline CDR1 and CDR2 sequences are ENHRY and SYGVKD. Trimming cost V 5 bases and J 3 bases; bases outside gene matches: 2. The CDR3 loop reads CAISRDRGHNQPQHF. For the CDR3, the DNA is TGTGCCATCAGTCGGGACAGGGGGCACAATCAGCCCCAGCATTTT.

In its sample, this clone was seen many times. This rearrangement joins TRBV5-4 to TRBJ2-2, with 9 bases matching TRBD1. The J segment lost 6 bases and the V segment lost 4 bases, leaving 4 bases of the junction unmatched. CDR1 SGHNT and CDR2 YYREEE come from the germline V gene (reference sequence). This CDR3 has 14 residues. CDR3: CASSAGQGSGELFF. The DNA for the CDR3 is TGTGCCAGCAGCGCGGGACAGGGCTCCGGGGAGCTGTTTTTT.

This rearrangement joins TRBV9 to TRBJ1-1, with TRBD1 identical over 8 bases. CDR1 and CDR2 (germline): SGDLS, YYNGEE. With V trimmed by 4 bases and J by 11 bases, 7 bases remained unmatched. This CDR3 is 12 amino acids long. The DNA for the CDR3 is TGTGCCAGCAGCCGCGGACAGGGAAATGCTTTCTTT. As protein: CASSRGQGNAFF.

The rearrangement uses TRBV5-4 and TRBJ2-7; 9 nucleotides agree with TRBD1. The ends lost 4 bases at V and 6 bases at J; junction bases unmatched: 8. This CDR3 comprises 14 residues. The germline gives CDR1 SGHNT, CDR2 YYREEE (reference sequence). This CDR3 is CASSLQGASGEQYF. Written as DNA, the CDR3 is TGTGCCAGCAGCCTACAGGGGGCGTCCGGCGAGCAGTACTTC.

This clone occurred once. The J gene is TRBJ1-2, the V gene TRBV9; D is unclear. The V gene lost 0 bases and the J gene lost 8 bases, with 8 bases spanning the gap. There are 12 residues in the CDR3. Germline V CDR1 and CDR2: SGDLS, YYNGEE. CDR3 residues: CASSVAAGGYTF. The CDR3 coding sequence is TGTGCCAGCAGCGTAGCGGCGGGAGGCTACACCTTC.

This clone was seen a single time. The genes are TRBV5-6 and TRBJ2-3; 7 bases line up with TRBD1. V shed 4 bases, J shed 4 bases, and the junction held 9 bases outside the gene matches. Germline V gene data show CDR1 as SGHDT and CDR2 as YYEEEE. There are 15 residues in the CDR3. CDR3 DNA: TGTGCCAGCAGCATCCGACAGGGTAGGGCAGATACGCAGTATTTT. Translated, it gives CASSIRQGRADTQYF.

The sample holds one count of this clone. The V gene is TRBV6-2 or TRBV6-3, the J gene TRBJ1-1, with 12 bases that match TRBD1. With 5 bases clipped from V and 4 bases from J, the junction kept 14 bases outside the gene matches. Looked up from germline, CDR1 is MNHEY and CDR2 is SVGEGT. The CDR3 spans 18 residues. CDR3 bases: TGTGCCAGCAGTAAACCGGGACAGGGGGCGTCCGGGGGCACTGAAGCTTTCTTT. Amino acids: CASSKPGQGASGGTEAFF.

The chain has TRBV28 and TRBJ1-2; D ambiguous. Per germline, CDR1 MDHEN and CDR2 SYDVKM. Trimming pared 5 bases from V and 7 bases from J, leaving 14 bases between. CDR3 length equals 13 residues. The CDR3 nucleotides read TGTGCCAGCAGTGTCTTTAACGGGGTTGGCTACACCTTC. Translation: CASSVFNGVGYTF.

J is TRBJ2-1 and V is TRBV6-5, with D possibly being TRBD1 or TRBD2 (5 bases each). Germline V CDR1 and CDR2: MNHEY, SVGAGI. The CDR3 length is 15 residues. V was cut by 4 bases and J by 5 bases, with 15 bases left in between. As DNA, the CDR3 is TGTGCCAGCAGTTCTGCCGGGACGTCCCACAATGAGCAGTTCTTC. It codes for CASSSAGTSHNEQFF.

The CDR3 sequence: CASSLPITYEQYF. In DNA form, the CDR3 reads TGTGCCAGCAGTTTGCCCATAACCTACGAGCAGTACTTC. The chain couples TRBV28 to TRBJ2-7; unclear D gene. Germline assignment: CDR1 MDHEN and CDR2 SYDVKM. The V gene lost 3 bases and the J gene lost 2 bases, with 8 bases spanning the gap. The CDR3 covers 13 residues.

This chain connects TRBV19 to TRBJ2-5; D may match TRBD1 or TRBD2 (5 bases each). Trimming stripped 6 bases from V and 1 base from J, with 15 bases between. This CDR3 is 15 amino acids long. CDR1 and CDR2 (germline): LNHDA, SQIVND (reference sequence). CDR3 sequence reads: CASSLGFGGQETQYF. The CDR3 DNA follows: TGTGCCAGTAGCCTAGGATTTGGGGGCCAAGAGACCCAGTACTTC.

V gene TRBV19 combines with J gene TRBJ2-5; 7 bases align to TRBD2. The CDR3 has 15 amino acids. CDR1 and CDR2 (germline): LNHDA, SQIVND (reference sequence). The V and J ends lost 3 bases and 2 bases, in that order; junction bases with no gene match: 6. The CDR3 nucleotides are TGTGCCAGTAGTATGACTGGCGGGAGACAAGAGACCCAGTACTTC. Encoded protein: CASSMTGGRQETQYF.

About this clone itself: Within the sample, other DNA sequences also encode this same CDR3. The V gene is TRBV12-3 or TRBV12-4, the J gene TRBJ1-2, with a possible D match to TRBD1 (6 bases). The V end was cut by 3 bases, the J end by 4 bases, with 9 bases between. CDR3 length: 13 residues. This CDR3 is CASSFRGPYGYTF. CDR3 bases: TGTGCCAGCAGTTTCAGGGGACCCTATGGCTACACCTTC.

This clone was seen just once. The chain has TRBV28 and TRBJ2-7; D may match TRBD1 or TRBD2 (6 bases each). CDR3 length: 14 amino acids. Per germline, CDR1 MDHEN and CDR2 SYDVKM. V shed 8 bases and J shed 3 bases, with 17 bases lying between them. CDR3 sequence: CASWGATMSYEQYF. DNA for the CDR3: TGTGCCAGCTGGGGGGCAACGATGAGCTACGAGCAGTACTTC.